The clone carrying this TCR beta chain showed up many times. Antigen specificity is unknown. The data stem from a study of T cells in Graves' hyperthyroidism and ophthalmopathy. General study points: From stable hyperthyroidism, ophthalmopathy was set apart by a 13 V-J model. Blood also held most thyroid clonotypes expanded beyond 0.001.

Exclusion of patients followed from uncontrolled infection, other autoimmune disease, pregnancy or lactation. Germline CDR1 SGHRS, CDR2 YFSETQ. The CDR3 runs to 14 residues. Trimming removed 4 bases at V and 2 bases at J, with 13 bases between. Researchers took RNA transcripts and amplified the TCR beta CDR3 regions from them. When the TCR CDR3 underwent first-round RT-PCR, the HTBI primer set was used. TCRdb ran MiXCR on the multiplex PCR reads and lists one entry per CDR3 protein. The top ten hold 15% to 20% of the sample, which has 450,000 to 700,000 distinct CDR3 sequences, just over 45% seen once.

The clonotype was recovered from an adult woman with Graves' disease, either hyperthyroidism or ophthalmopathy (not recorded which). The sequencing input was peripheral blood or thyroid tissue (not recorded which). The chain links TRBV5-1 to TRBJ2-7; possibly TRBD2 for D (5 bases). The CDR3 sequence: CASSPSAGTYEQYF. CDR3 coding DNA: TGCGCCAGCAGCCCAAGCGCCGGGACCTACGAGCAGTACTTC.